The 29 T cell receptor beta chains presented below share a single source sample, sequenced in a study of response to subunit inactivated influenza vaccine. In TCRdb, the RT-PCR reads were re-called with MiXCR into one record per CDR3 protein. The sample comprises roughly 550,000 distinct CDR3 sequences, approximately 20% of which are singletons, and 2.5% to 3% rests with the top ten. These sequences were also reported in another study, on T cells expressing NK-cell markers. From that report: Template switching by 5'RACE with UMIs generated the TCR beta cDNA.

The specimen comprised CD4+ T cells sorted from PBMCs, sampled approximately 13 days after vaccination. Receptor source: a man over 45 who received an inactivated influenza vaccine.

The chain has TRBV4-3 and TRBJ1-2; D is undetermined. The V and J ends lost 8 bases and 4 bases respectively, with 17 bases between them. Germline lookup yields CDR1 LGHNA and CDR2 YSLEER. The CDR3 is 14 amino acids. The CDR3 DNA is TGCGCCAGCTCTCCAGCAATCGTTTCCTATGGCTACACCTTC. Encoded protein: CASSPAIVSYGYTF.

This clonotype was counted between two and nine times. The gene calls are TRBV5-1 and TRBJ1-2; D is ambiguous. This CDR3 has 13 amino acids. The V gene lost 1 base and the J gene lost 5 bases, with 9 bases spanning the gap. Germline V lookup: CDR1 SGHRS, CDR2 YFSETQ. In nucleotides, the CDR3 is TGCGCCAGCAGCTTGCAGGCCGATTATGGCTACACCTTC. It is translated as CASSLQADYGYTF. Based on the CDR3 plus reference TRBV5-1 and TRBJ1-2, the full variable domain is KAGVTQTPRYLIKTRGQQVTLSCSPISGHRSVSWYQQTPGQGLQFLFEYFSETQRNKGNFPGRFSGRQFSNSRSEMNVSTLELGDSALYLCASSLQADYGYTFGSGTRLTVV.

The CDR3 bases are TGTGCCAGCAGTGCCGGGGGGGCAGGAAATGAGCAGTTCTTC. Its translation: CASSAGGAGNEQFF. V usage is TRBV2 and J usage is TRBJ2-1; 8 bases match TRBD2. The CDR3 consists of 14 residues. Losses at the gene ends were 4 bases for V and 7 bases for J; bases not matched to a gene: 6. Germline loops: CDR1 SNHLY, CDR2 FYNNEI.

CDR3 nucleotide sequence: TGTGCCAGCTCAGACAGCTCAACTAACTATGGCTACACCTTC. It codes for CASSDSSTNYGYTF. This chain links TRBV18 with TRBJ1-2, with D possibly TRBD1 on 5 matching bases. Germline CDR1 and CDR2: KGHSH and LQKENI. Trimming stripped 5 bases from V and 0 bases from J, with 10 bases between. This CDR3 spans 14 amino acids.

The V and J genes are TRBV6-1 and TRBJ1-2, with D hard to call. The CDR3 has 16 residues. Germline CDR1 is MNHNS and CDR2 is SASEGT. With 6 bases removed from V and 5 bases from J, the gap between germline ends came to 22 bases. For the CDR3, the DNA is TGTGCCAGCAGCATTACCGGATGGAGACGATTATATGGCTACACCTTC. As protein: CASSITGWRRLYGYTF.

The V gene is TRBV5-1, the J gene TRBJ2-5; TRBD1 matches 12 bases. The V gene's germline CDR1 is SGHRS and CDR2 YFSETQ. The CDR3 runs to 15 residues. V lost 4 bases and J lost 5; bases outside the gene matches: 6. The CDR3: CASSPGTGGTETQYF. The CDR3 region has the DNA TGCGCCAGCAGCCCTGGGACAGGGGGCACGGAGACCCAGTACTTC.

V and J are TRBV20-1 and TRBJ1-4; D possibly corresponds to TRBD1 (5 bases). The length of the CDR3 is 15 residues. V dropped 0 bases and J dropped 3 bases, with 11 bases sitting between them. Looked up from germline, CDR1 is DFQATT and CDR2 is SNEGSKA (reference sequence). The DNA for the CDR3 is TGCAGTGCTAGAGATCTGGGCAGGGCTAATGAAAAACTGTTTTTT. Protein: CSARDLGRANEKLFF.

This clonotype appeared a few times. The rearrangement joins TRBV7-3 to TRBJ2-2, with D maybe TRBD1 (6 bases). The V end was cut by 8 bases, the J end by 0 bases, with 7 bases between. Germline-derived CDR1 and CDR2 are SGHTA and FQGTGA. The CDR3 is 13 residues long. The CDR3 nucleotides are TGTGCCAGCGGGACACCGAACACCGGGGAGCTGTTTTTT. Its protein product is CASGTPNTGELFF.

This chain links TRBV6-5 with TRBJ2-1; 12 bases align to TRBD2. The CDR3 sequence is 16 residues long. V trimming: 2 bases; J trimming: 10 bases; junction bases outside the gene matches: 9. Germline-derived CDR1 and CDR2 are MNHEY and SVGAGI. CDR3 bases: TGTGCCAGCAGTTACAATTCAATACTAGCGGGGGGAGAGCAGTTCTTC. It yields the protein CASSYNSILAGGEQFF.

V is TRBV12-3 or TRBV12-4 and J is TRBJ2-5, with 10 bases fitting TRBD1. The CDR3 is 15 residues long. V was clipped by 7 bases and J by 2 bases; unmatched bases: 7. The CDR3 region is CASIGTGAAQETQYF. The CDR3, as DNA: TGTGCCAGCATTGGGACAGGGGCCGCACAAGAGACCCAGTACTTC.

This clonotype was picked up a small number of times. V and J are TRBV7-3 and TRBJ2-1, with 7 bases that match TRBD2. Trimming at V came to 1 base and at J to 0 bases, leaving 3 bases not matched to a gene. The CDR3 loop spans 16 amino acids. From germline, CDR1 is SGHTA and CDR2 FQGTGA. The DNA of the CDR3 is TGTGCCAGCAGCTTAAGGGGGGGTTCCTCCTACAATGAGCAGTTCTTC. Encoded protein: CASSLRGGSSYNEQFF. The full variable domain, in which reference TRBV7-3 and TRBJ2-1 provide the parts outside the CDR3, is GAGVSQTPSNKVTEKGKYVELRCDPISGHTALYWYRQSLGQGPEFLIYFQGTGAADDSGLPNDRFFAVRPEGSVSTLKIQRTERGDSAVYLCASSLRGGSSYNEQFFGPGTRLTVL.

The genes are TRBV29-1 and TRBJ2-7; 8 nucleotides line up with TRBD1. Germline V gives CDR1 SQVTM, CDR2 ANQGSEA. The V and J ends lost 4 bases and 5 bases, in that order; junction bases with no gene match: 7. There are 13 residues in the CDR3. The DNA of the CDR3 is TGCAGCGTTGCCCCGCAGACAGGGGACGAGCAGTACTTC. It specifies CSVAPQTGDEQYF.

This chain links TRBV18 with TRBJ1-1, with D unresolved. V dropped 2 bases and J dropped 0 bases, with 7 bases sitting between them. The germline gives CDR1 KGHSH, CDR2 LQKENI. The CDR3 contains 14 residues. Here the CDR3 DNA reads TGTGCCAGCTCACCAGTGACATTGAACACTGAAGCTTTCTTT. This encodes CASSPVTLNTEAFF.

Only a few counts were recorded for this clonotype. The V gene is TRBV12-3 or TRBV12-4, the J gene TRBJ2-1; TRBD2 matches at 7 bases. This CDR3 spans 14 amino acids. V lost 6 bases to trimming and J lost 7 bases; unmatched junction nucleotides: 9. The CDR3 spells CASSPIAGDNEQFF. CDR3 nucleotides: TGTGCCAGCAGCCCCATAGCGGGCGATAATGAGCAGTTCTTC.

This clonotype was counted a few times. The chain employs TRBV6-5 and TRBJ1-5; TRBD1 matches at 7 bases. The germline gives CDR1 MNHEY, CDR2 SVGAGI. J gave up 5 bases and V 11 bases, and 9 bases lay outside the gene matches. The CDR3 runs to 13 residues. CDR3 amino acids: CASKQGNDQPQHF. The CDR3 nucleotides read TGTGCCTCGAAACAGGGGAATGATCAGCCCCAGCATTTT.

This clonotype was detected many times. The chain combines TRBV27 with TRBJ1-5, with 8 bases that match TRBD1. The V and J ends lost 0 bases and 6 bases, in that order; junction bases with no gene match: 7. Germline V CDR1 and CDR2: MNHEY, SMNVEV (reference sequence). This CDR3 has 16 amino acids. In nucleotides, the CDR3 is TGTGCCAGCAGTTTATCTTACAGGGGGGTGGGTCAGCCCCAGCATTTT. Translating it yields CASSLSYRGVGQPQHF.

This clonotype was seen a few times. This sequence joins TRBV5-1 and TRBJ1-6; D not certain. CDR1 and CDR2 from the germline V gene are SGHRS and YFSETQ. The length of the CDR3 is 16 residues. V lost 0 bases and J lost 4, with 11 bases in between. CDR3 region: CASSLAGAPYNSPLHF. The DNA of the CDR3 is TGCGCCAGCAGCTTGGCCGGTGCACCGTATAATTCACCCCTCCACTTT.

CDR3 amino acids: CAWSVRVPDTQYF. The CDR3, as DNA: TGTGCCTGGAGTGTAAGAGTACCAGATACGCAGTATTTT. The rearrangement joins TRBV30 to TRBJ2-3; no clear D. This CDR3 has 13 amino acids. Germline loops: CDR1 GTSNPN, CDR2 SVGIG (reference sequence). Trimming took 0 bases from V and 4 from J, leaving 8 bases between them. Full variable domain (rest looked up from reference TRBV30 and TRBJ2-3): SQTIHQWPATLVQPVGSPLSLECTVEGTSNPNLYWYRQAAGRGLQLLFYSVGIGQISSEVPQNLSASRPQDRQFILSSKKLLLSDSGFYLCAWSVRVPDTQYFGPGTRLTVL.

The chain uses TRBV15 and TRBJ2-5; TRBD2 is a possible D gene (6 bases). Trimming removed 0 bases at V and 2 bases at J, with 13 bases between. CDR1 is LNHNV, CDR2 YYDKDF, per germline (reference sequence). CDR3 size: 16 residues. The CDR3, as DNA: TGTGCCACCAGCAGAGAGAAGTGGGAGGTACAAGAGACCCAGTACTTC. Its protein product is CATSREKWEVQETQYF.

This clonotype turned up a few times. The chain combines TRBV25-1 with TRBJ2-1, with TRBD2 matching over 11 bases. The CDR3 consists of 18 residues. V was clipped by 2 bases and J by 5 bases; unmatched bases: 11. Germline CDR1 is MGHDK and CDR2 is SYGVNS. CDR3 residues: CASSEGSLGTSGDNEQFF. The CDR3, as DNA: TGTGCCAGCAGTGAAGGCTCCCTCGGGACTAGCGGTGACAATGAGCAGTTCTTC.

The chain links TRBV20-1 to TRBJ1-6; TRBD1 might be the D (5 bases). The CDR3 runs 16 residues. From germline, CDR1 is DFQATT and CDR2 SNEGSKA (reference sequence). V gave up 0 bases and J gave up 0 bases, with 9 bases separating them. CDR3 sequence: CSAREWGSSYNSPLHF. CDR3 DNA: TGCAGTGCTAGAGAATGGGGGAGCTCCTATAATTCACCCCTCCACTTT.

The genes are TRBV5-1 and TRBJ2-7; D could derive from TRBD1 or TRBD2 (6 bases each). The CDR3 runs 14 residues. Germline V CDR1 and CDR2: SGHRS, YFSETQ. The V gene lost 4 bases and the J gene lost 5 bases, with 16 bases spanning the gap. This CDR3 is CASSGDYGGHEQYF. Here the CDR3 DNA reads TGCGCCAGCAGCGGAGACTATGGGGGGCACGAGCAGTACTTC.

The rearrangement links TRBV12-3 or TRBV12-4 to TRBJ2-1; D not certain. This CDR3 is built from 15 residues. The germline V and J ends were trimmed by 5 bases and 7 bases, with 18 bases remaining between them. The CDR3 here is CASSRNLRTENEQFF. The CDR3 DNA reads as TGTGCCAGCAGTAGAAACCTAAGGACCGAGAATGAGCAGTTCTTC.

About this clonotype itself: A much larger clone is a single base away; this may be a read error. The chain couples TRBV12-3 or TRBV12-4 to TRBJ2-2, with unresolved D. This CDR3 is 14 amino acids long. Trimming removed 8 bases from V and 0 bases from J, with 10 bases in between. CDR3 region: CASLSRSNTGELFF. The DNA of the CDR3 is TGTGCCAGCCTGTCCAGGTCGAACACCGGGGAGCTGTTTTTT.

This chain links TRBV28 with TRBJ2-7, with 8 bases identical to TRBD2. The CDR3 spans 13 residues. The trim removed 5 bases at V and 3 bases at J, leaving 3 bases unmatched. Germline CDR1 is MDHEN and CDR2 is SYDVKM. This chain's CDR3 is CASSPGGNYEQYF. CDR3 in DNA: TGTGCCAGCAGTCCGGGAGGGAACTACGAGCAGTACTTC. The full variable domain, in which reference TRBV28 and TRBJ2-7 provide the parts outside the CDR3, is DVKVTQSSRYLVKRTGEKVFLECVQDMDHENMFWYRQDPGLGLRLIYFSYDVKMKEKGDIPEGYSVSREKKERFSLILESASTNQTSMYLCASSPGGNYEQYFGPGTRLTVT.

The CDR3 coding sequence is TGTGCCAGCAGCTTAGCAGGGGACAGGGGGAGCGAGCAGTACTTC. Its translation: CASSLAGDRGSEQYF. The chain uses TRBV7-2 and TRBJ2-7, with TRBD1 identical over 11 bases. V was clipped by 0 bases and J by 6 bases; unmatched bases: 4. Germline CDR1 is SGHTA and CDR2 is FQGNSA. CDR3 length: 15 amino acids.

The chain recombines TRBV10-1 with TRBJ2-5, with 10 nucleotides matching TRBD2. From germline, CDR1 is WNHNN and CDR2 SYGVQD (reference sequence). The CDR3 is made up of 15 amino acids. V trimming: 8 bases; J trimming: 1 base; junction bases outside the gene matches: 7. CDR3 sequence (DNA): TGCGCCAGCGACGGTCTAGCGGGAGTCCAAGAGACCCAGTACTTC. Its translation is CASDGLAGVQETQYF.

This chain uses TRBV20-1 with TRBJ2-7; 10 bases are shared with TRBD2. CDR1 and CDR2 (germline): DFQATT, SNEGSKA (reference sequence). The V segment lost 2 bases and the J segment 4 bases; nucleotides outside the gene matches: 5. CDR3 length equals 14 residues. The CDR3 DNA reads TGCAGTGCTAGAAGGGCTAGCGGGGGTTACGAGCAGTACTTC. Translated: CSARRASGGYEQYF.

CDR3 nucleotides: TGTGCCAGCAGCTTATCAGGGCCGGAGCAGTTCTTC. Translated: CASSLSGPEQFF. The gene calls are TRBV7-3 and TRBJ2-1, with D possibly TRBD1 on 5 matching bases. Germline values: CDR1 SGHTA, CDR2 FQGTGA. The CDR3 is 12 residues long. The V gene lost 2 bases and the J gene lost 10 bases, with 9 bases spanning the gap. Full variable domain (outside the CDR3, taken from reference TRBV7-3 and TRBJ2-1): GAGVSQTPSNKVTEKGKYVELRCDPISGHTALYWYRQSLGQGPEFLIYFQGTGAADDSGLPNDRFFAVRPEGSVSTLKIQRTERGDSAVYLCASSLSGPEQFFGPGTRLTVL.